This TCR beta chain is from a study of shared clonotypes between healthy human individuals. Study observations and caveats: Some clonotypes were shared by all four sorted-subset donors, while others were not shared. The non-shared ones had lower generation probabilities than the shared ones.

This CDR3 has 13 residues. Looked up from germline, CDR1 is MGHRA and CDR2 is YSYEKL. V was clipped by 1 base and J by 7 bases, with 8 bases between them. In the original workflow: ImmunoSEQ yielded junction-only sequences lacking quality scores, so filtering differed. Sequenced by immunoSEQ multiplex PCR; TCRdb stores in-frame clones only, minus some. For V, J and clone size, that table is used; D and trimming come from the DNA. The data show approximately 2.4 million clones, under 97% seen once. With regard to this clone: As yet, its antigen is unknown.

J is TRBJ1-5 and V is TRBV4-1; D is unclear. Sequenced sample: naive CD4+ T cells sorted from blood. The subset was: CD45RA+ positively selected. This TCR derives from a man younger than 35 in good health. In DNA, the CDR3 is TGCGCCAGCAGCCAAGGGTGGGGACAGCCCCAGCATTTT. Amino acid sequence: CASSQGWGQPQHF.